Included here is one T cell receptor (beta chain) sequence, with context. Its target is not known. With a J-beta primer mix and a sample-barcoded 5' primer, a second PCR ran roughly 7 to 11 cycles. TCRdb re-derived calls from the 5' RACE reads in MiXCR, one entry per CDR3 protein. The sample contains over 500,000 distinct CDR3 sequences, roughly half of which appear only once. Germline CDR1 and CDR2: SQVTM and ANQGSEA. This CDR3 spans 13 amino acids. Deletions cut 6 bases from V and 2 bases from J, with 11 bases between. This sample stems from a study of blood T cells in healthy people across ages. Study at large: With template switching, about one barcoded beta molecule was captured per two T cells. Broader study findings: TCR beta diversity, measured per million T cells, fell in a roughly linear way with age.

Each donor's blood draw was ten milliliters of peripheral blood. Total RNA extracted from each sample amounted to at least 5.5 micrograms. Sequences were obtained from blood. The V call is TRBV29-1, the J call TRBJ1-5; D is perhaps TRBD1 (5 bases). The TCR was taken from a woman of 80 years or more in good health. CDR3 in DNA: TGCAGCGTCCGGGACGGGCGCAATCAGCCCCAGCATTTT. This codes for CSVRDGRNQPQHF.